The present TCR beta chain was sequenced within a study of siplizumab effects on memory and regulatory T cells. Germline V gives CDR1 PRHDT, CDR2 FYEKMQ (reference sequence). The CDR3 loop spans 14 amino acids. V was pared by 2 bases and J by 8 bases, with 7 bases of the junction left unmatched. Only in-frame clones appear in the TCRdb table, and some are missing; sequencing was by immunoSEQ multiplex PCR. Of about 66,000 clones listed, around 96% are singletons. This clonotype was sampled from a human donor in good health. The J gene is TRBJ1-2, the V gene TRBV13, with 8 bases identical to TRBD1. Sequencing used naive CD8+ T cells sorted from blood. CDR3 region: CASSLLQGDQGYTF. The DNA of the CDR3 is TGTGCCAGCAGCTTATTACAGGGGGATCAAGGCTACACCTTC. The full variable domain, its missing parts supplied by reference TRBV13 and TRBJ1-2, is AAGVIQSPRHLIKEKRETATLKCYPIPRHDTVYWYQQGPGQDPQFLISFYEKMQSDKGSIPDRFSAQQFSDYHSELNMSSLELGDSALYFCASSLLQGDQGYTFGSGTRLTVV.